The source of this T cell receptor beta chain is a study of T cells in Graves' hyperthyroidism and ophthalmopathy (dated by TCRdb to 2018 to 2020). Notes on the research overall: Peripheral blood samples were taken at initial diagnosis, before any treatment was given. In roughly six Graves' hyperthyroidism patients, the study also compared T-cell repertoires from thyroid tissue with T-cell repertoires from blood. The 100 or so discovery patients were divided at random into training and test sets in a 7:3 ratio. After blood sampling, hyperthyroidism patients were treated with methimazole at a starting dose of 30 mg daily, and ophthalmopathy patients were treated with high-dose intravenous methylprednisolone. The paper reports TCR Vbeta CDR3 sequencing of some 140 peripheral blood samples: some 44 ophthalmopathy, fewer than 80 hyperthyroidism and some 17 progressor patients. Prospective prediction of ophthalmopathy was tested in an independent validation cohort consisting of some 19 hyperthyroidism patients and over 15 patients who later progressed to ophthalmopathy. To identify TCR V-J signatures that set the groups apart, the researchers used a discovery cohort of 100 or so patients, made up of 40 to 45 with Graves' ophthalmopathy and 55 to 65 with stable Graves' hyperthyroidism.

Graves' hyperthyroidism was defined as stable when no progression to ophthalmopathy occurred over 18 months of follow-up. The hyperthyroidism patients were between 18 and 65 years old and newly diagnosed, with a disease duration of less than 2 months. The study excluded patients with uncontrolled infections, other autoimmune diseases, pregnancy or lactation. Diagnoses were based on clinical symptoms, serum thyroxine and TRAb, thyroid ultrasound and orbital computed tomography. Ficoll-Paque density gradient centrifugation was used to isolate PBMCs from 8 to 10 ml of fresh peripheral blood. Trizol reagent was used to extract total RNA, and RNA quality was then checked on an Agilent 2100 Bioanalyzer. The junction carries 17 bases between V and J, which are trimmed by 2 bases and 13 bases respectively. Taken from cysteine to phenylalanine, the CDR3 has 13 residues. The kept DNA is CDR3 alone, 39 bases in frame from the first base. Sequences MNHNS (CDR1) and SASEGT (CDR2) are obtained from the germline V gene.

In regard to this clonotype: Its antigen remains undetermined. The record has no base qualities; no much larger clone is one base away.

The TCR beta CDR3 regions were amplified from the RNA transcripts. For the first round of RT-PCR on the TCR CDR3, the HTBI primer set was used together with the Qiagen OneStep RT-PCR kit. Libraries were constructed in a second round of multiplex PCR, after which size selection and purification were performed. The libraries were sequenced on an Illumina HiSeq2000 using paired-end 100 bp reads. Under the source paper's analysis protocol: SOAPnuke was used to process the raw data, removing reads that contained adapters or uncalled bases, had a mean Phred below 15, or lacked an exact match to the constant primer or identifier. High-quality paired reads were merged with COPE v1.2.5, and unique nucleotide sequences were defined as clonotypes. MiTCR v1.1 was used to align the clonotypes against IMGT TRBV, TRBD and TRBJ reference segments. The analysis included only V-J combinations with a frequency above 0.0001, which together covered 99% to 99.2% of the repertoires. The TCS score was defined as F50 (clonal expansion) divided by E x V (chaos), with BLOSUM62-based TCRdist calculated between CDR3 peptides within each V-J. Welch's t-statistics and random forest reduced roughly 530 V-J features to 10 to 15, which were used in a naive Bayes classifier (R e1071). In TCRdb, the public reads were trimmed at Q25 with fastp and aligned with MiXCR, with productive beta chains retained. Each CDR3 protein appears once, grouped with its most common genes and DNA. Here the V and J calls rest on TCRdb's processing, not on the authors' analysis. The sample includes hundreds of thousands of distinct CDR3 sequences, with 15% to 19% observed a single time. The top ten clonotypes cover roughly an eighth of the sample.

Findings and caveats that apply to the study as a whole: No statistical method was used to set the sample size in advance, and investigators knew the group allocation. A model built on a 13 V-J signature distinguished ophthalmopathy from stable hyperthyroidism, reaching roughly 88% sensitivity and approximately 83% specificity in cross-validation and 80%/75% in testing. Blood samples also contained most of the expanded thyroid clonotypes (frequency above 0.001), which suggests that blood repertoires may reflect thyroid immune responses. In validation, the model predicted progression to ophthalmopathy a median of roughly 6.1 months before onset, with roughly 68% sensitivity and roughly 73% specificity.

Here the chain combines TRBV6-1 and TRBJ2-5; the D gene cannot be named for sure. The sequence derives from a woman between 18 and 29 years old with Graves' hyperthyroidism. Sequences were obtained from blood. The DNA sequence is given as TGTGCCAGCAGTGAAAAGGAAAGCCTTGAACGGTACTTC. This codes for CASSEKESLERYF.